This is a list of T cell receptor beta chains from one sample in a study of T cell changes during pregnancy in multiple sclerosis. Clones were read by immunoSEQ multiplex PCR, and TCRdb kept only the in-frame ones, dropping some. The table lists approximately 48,000 clones, roughly 94% of them singletons. The starting material was CD8+ T cells from peripheral blood mononuclear cells, obtained before pregnancy. These receptors all stem from a female donor with multiple sclerosis, enrolled in a pregnancy study. Each CDR3 is given with its conserved first and last residue. The D gene is left open where the match is weak. The listing skips clone size in some rows; elsewhere it reads once, few, many or a size class.

.	TRBJ2-1	.	TRBV28	CASRIRSSYNEQFF	TGTGCCAGCAGGATACGCAGTTCCTACAATGAGCAGTTCTTC
.	TRBJ2-7	TRBD2	TRBV27	CASSLWGGDSAYEQYF	TGTGCCAGCAGTTTATGGGGGGGAGACTCGGCCTACGAGCAGTACTTC
.	TRBJ2-7	.	TRBV19	CASSIGSSYEQYF	TGTGCCAGTAGTATAGGCAGTTCCTACGAGCAGTACTTC
once	TRBJ2-7	TRBD1	TRBV5-4	CASSLAGTGKSYEQYF	TGTGCCAGCAGCCTTGCCGGGACAGGGAAGTCCTACGAGCAGTACTTC
.	TRBJ1-2	TRBD1	TRBV5-1	CASSLQGASSYGYTF	TGCGCCAGCAGCTTGCAGGGGGCTTCTAGCTATGGCTACACCTTC
.	TRBJ2-7	TRBD2	TRBV27	CASSFGWTSGDEQYF	TGTGCCAGCAGTTTTGGATGGACTAGTGGCGACGAGCAGTACTTC
.	TRBJ1-3	.	TRBV5-1	CASSLVSGISGNTIYF	TGCGCCAGCAGCTTGGTTTCAGGAATCTCTGGAAACACCATATATTTT
.	TRBJ2-1	.	TRBV28	CASSPGTPYNEQFF	TGTGCCAGCAGTCCAGGGACTCCGTACAATGAGCAGTTCTTC
.	TRBJ1-2	.	TRBV2	CASSESGYTF	TGTGCCAGCAGTGAATCGGGCTACACCTTC
.	TRBJ2-7	.	TRBV4-2	CASSPIQGGMREQYF	TGTGCCAGCAGCCCCATCCAGGGGGGAATGAGGGAGCAGTACTTC
.	TRBJ2-5	.	TRBV28	CASRDTGKLQETQYF	TGTGCCAGCAGAGATACAGGGAAACTCCAAGAGACCCAGTACTTC
.	TRBJ1-4	.	TRBV4-1	CASSQGKGATNEKLFF	TGCGCCAGCAGCCAAGGAAAGGGGGCAACTAATGAAAAACTGTTTTTT
.	TRBJ2-1	TRBD2	TRBV27	CASSSPGTTSGIPHEQFF	TGTGCCAGCAGTTCCCCGGGGACCACTAGCGGGATTCCCCATGAGCAGTTCTTC
.	TRBJ2-3	.	TRBV4-1	CASSQEWAGSDTQYF	TGCGCCAGCAGCCAAGAATGGGCGGGGTCAGATACGCAGTATTTT
.	TRBJ1-2	.	TRBV9	CASSGRARGAEVYGYTF	TGTGCCAGCAGCGGCCGGGCCCGTGGGGCAGAAGTCTATGGCTACACCTTC
.	TRBJ2-5	TRBD2	TRBV7-9	CASSLDRETSEETQYF	TGTGCCAGCAGCTTAGATCGGGAGACTAGCGAAGAGACCCAGTACTTC
.	TRBJ2-7	.	TRBV30	CAWSVGRGYEQYF	TGTGCCTGGAGTGTAGGCAGGGGCTACGAGCAGTACTTC
.	TRBJ2-3	TRBD2	TRBV9	CASSVSGGGWADTQYF	TGTGCCAGCAGCGTGTCCGGGGGGGGATGGGCAGATACGCAGTATTTT
.	TRBJ2-7	.	TRBV30	CAWSVQGLNEQYF	TGTGCCTGGAGTGTTCAGGGGTTGAACGAGCAGTACTTC
.	TRBJ2-7	TRBD1	TRBV6-5	CASSYGTVYEQYF	TGTGCCAGCAGTTACGGGACAGTCTACGAGCAGTACTTC
.	TRBJ1-2	.	TRBV7-8	CASRAGYGNYGYTF	TGTGCCAGCAGAGCAGGGTACGGAAACTATGGCTACACCTTC
.	TRBJ1-1	.	TRBV28	CASSSSTGEYATEAFF	.
.	TRBJ1-2	.	TRBV9	CASSENGDYTF	TGTGCCAGCAGCGAAAACGGGGACTACACCTTC
.	TRBJ1-1	.	TRBV27	CASSFLGQNTEAFF	TGTGCCAGCAGTTTCTTGGGGCAGAACACTGAAGCTTTCTTT
.	TRBJ2-5	TRBD1	TRBV27	CASSLEPGQGPGTQYF	TGTGCCAGCAGTTTAGAACCGGGACAGGGACCTGGGACCCAGTACTTC
.	TRBJ2-6	TRBD1	TRBV9	CASSVRTGAWSGANVLTF	TGTGCCAGCAGCGTGAGGACAGGGGCATGGTCTGGGGCCAACGTCCTGACTTTC
.	TRBJ1-2	TRBD1	TRBV5-1	CASSWTGERGGYTF	TGCGCCAGCAGCTGGACAGGGGAACGGGGCGGCTACACCTTC
once	TRBJ1-5	.	TRBV27	CASSLTVVGNQPQHF	TGTGCCAGCAGTTTAACTGTGGTGGGCAATCAGCCCCAGCATTTT
.	TRBJ2-1	.	TRBV27	CASGDGSSYNEQFF	TGTGCCAGCGGGGACGGGAGCTCCTACAATGAGCAGTTCTTC
.	TRBJ2-1	TRBD2	TRBV11-3	CASSLVSSGGEQFF	TGTGCCAGCAGCTTAGTAAGTAGCGGGGGGGAGCAGTTCTTC
few	TRBJ1-2	.	TRBV29-1	CSVEGGGLNYGYTF	TGCAGCGTTGAAGGCGGCGGGCTTAACTATGGCTACACCTTC
.	TRBJ2-5	TRBD2	TRBV7-9	CASSLGASGETQYF	TGTGCCAGCAGCTTAGGTGCTAGCGGGGAGACCCAGTACTTC
.	TRBJ2-1	TRBD2	TRBV19	CASSIGGGVNEQFF	TGTGCCAGTAGTATAGGGGGAGGGGTAAATGAGCAGTTCTTC
.	TRBJ2-1	.	TRBV7-2	CASSLYSAFEQFF	TGTGCCAGCAGCTTATATAGTGCTTTTGAGCAGTTCTTC
.	TRBJ2-1	TRBD1	TRBV13	CASSGDSYNEQFF	TGTGCCAGCAGCGGGGACAGTTACAATGAGCAGTTCTTC
.	TRBJ2-1	.	TRBV30	CAWSGARVRYNEQFF	TGTGCCTGGAGTGGGGCGCGGGTTCGCTACAATGAGCAGTTCTTC
once	TRBJ2-7	.	TRBV7-9	CASSLTDYEQYF	TGTGCCAGCAGCTTGACAGACTACGAGCAGTACTTC
once	TRBJ2-3	TRBD2	TRBV7-3	CASSSGTSGTTDTQYF	TGTGCCAGCAGCTCCGGGACTAGCGGGACTACAGATACGCAGTATTTT
.	TRBJ2-7	TRBD2	TRBV2	CASRDSGRAYYEQYF	TGTGCCAGCAGGGATAGCGGGAGGGCCTACTACGAGCAGTACTTC
.	TRBJ2-7	.	TRBV10-3	CAISGGDGSYEQYF	TGTGCCATCAGTGGGGGCGACGGATCCTACGAGCAGTACTTC
.	TRBJ2-7	TRBD2	TRBV19	CASSPTSGSSYEQYF	TGTGCCAGTAGCCCCACTAGCGGGAGCTCCTACGAGCAGTACTTC
.	TRBJ2-1	.	TRBV4-1	CASSPSGTSYNEQFF	TGCGCCAGCAGCCCCAGCGGTACCTCCTACAATGAGCAGTTCTTC